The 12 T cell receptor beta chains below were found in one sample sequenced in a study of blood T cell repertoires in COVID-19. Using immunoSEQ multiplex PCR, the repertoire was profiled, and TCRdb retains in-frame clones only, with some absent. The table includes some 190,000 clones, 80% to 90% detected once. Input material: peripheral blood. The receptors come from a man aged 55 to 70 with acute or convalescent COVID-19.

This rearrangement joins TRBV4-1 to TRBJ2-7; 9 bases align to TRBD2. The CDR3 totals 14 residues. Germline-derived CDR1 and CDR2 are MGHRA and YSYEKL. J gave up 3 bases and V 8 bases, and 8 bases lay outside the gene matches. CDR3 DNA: TGCGCCAGCGGACTGACTAGCGGAAACTACGAGCAGTACTTC. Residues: CASGLTSGNYEQYF.

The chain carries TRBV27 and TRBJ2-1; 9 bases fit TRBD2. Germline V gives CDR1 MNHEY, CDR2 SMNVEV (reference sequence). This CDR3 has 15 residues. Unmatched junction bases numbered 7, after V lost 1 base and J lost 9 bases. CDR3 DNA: TGTGCCAGCAGTTTATTGGGTAGCGGGAGTGCTGAGCAGTTCTTC. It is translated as CASSLLGSGSAEQFF.

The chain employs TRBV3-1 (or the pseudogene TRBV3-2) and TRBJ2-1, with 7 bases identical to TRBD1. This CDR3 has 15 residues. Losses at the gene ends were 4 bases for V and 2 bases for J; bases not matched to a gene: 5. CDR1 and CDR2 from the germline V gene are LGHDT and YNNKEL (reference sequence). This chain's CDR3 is CASSLGQGAYNEQFF. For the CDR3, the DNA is TGTGCCAGCAGCCTAGGGCAGGGGGCCTACAATGAGCAGTTCTTC.

Here the CDR3 reads CASRLGGATGMGDTGELFF. The CDR3 nucleotides are TGCGCCAGCAGATTAGGCGGGGCAACAGGTATGGGTGACACCGGGGAGCTGTTTTTT. The genes are TRBV4-1 and TRBJ2-2; possible D gene TRBD2, 6 bases. Germline-derived CDR1 and CDR2 are MGHRA and YSYEKL. The CDR3 spans 19 residues. V lost 6 bases, J lost 3 bases, and 26 bases lay in between.

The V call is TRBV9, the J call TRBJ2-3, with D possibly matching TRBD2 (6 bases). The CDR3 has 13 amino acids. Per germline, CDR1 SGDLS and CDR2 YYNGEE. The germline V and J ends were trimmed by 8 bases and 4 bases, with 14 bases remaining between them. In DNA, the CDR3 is TGTGCCAGTAGACCGGGGGACCCAGATACGCAGTATTTT. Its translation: CASRPGDPDTQYF.

CDR3 loop: CASSPLGLAGGPSTGELFF. The CDR3, as DNA: TGTGCCAGCAGTCCTCTCGGACTAGCGGGAGGGCCTAGCACCGGGGAGCTGTTTTTT. The chain recombines TRBV27 with TRBJ2-2; 15 nucleotides line up with TRBD2. Germline V gene data show CDR1 as MNHEY and CDR2 as SMNVEV (reference sequence). The CDR3 sequence is 19 residues long. J was trimmed by 4 bases and V by 5 bases; bases with no gene match: 11.

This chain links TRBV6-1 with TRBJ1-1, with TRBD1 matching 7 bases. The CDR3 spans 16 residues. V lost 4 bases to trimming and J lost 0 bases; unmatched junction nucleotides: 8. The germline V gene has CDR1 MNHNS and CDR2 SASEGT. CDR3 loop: CASSGRQGGMNTEAFF. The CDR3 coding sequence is TGTGCCAGCAGTGGGAGACAGGGAGGCATGAACACTGAAGCTTTCTTT.

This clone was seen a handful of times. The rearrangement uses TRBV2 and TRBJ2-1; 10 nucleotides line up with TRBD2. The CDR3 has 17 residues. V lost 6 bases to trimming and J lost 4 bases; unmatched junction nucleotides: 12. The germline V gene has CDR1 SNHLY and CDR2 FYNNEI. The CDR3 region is CASSPEPAGGGYNEQFF. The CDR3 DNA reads TGTGCCAGCAGCCCCGAGCCAGCGGGGGGGGGATACAATGAGCAGTTCTTC.

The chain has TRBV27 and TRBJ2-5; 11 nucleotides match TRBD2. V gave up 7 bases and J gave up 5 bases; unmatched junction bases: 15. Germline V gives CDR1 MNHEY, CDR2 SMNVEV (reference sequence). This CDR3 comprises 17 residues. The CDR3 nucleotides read TGTGCCAGCACTCCAAGGGGGGCCGCTAGCGGGAGGGAGACCCAGTACTTC. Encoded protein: CASTPRGAASGRETQYF.

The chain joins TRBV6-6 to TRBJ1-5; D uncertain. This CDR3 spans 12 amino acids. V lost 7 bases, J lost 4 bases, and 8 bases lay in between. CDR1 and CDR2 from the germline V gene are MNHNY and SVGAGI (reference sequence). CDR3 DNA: TGTGCCAGCACCGAGGGAAATCAGCCCCAGCATTTT. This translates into CASTEGNQPQHF.

The DNA of the CDR3 is TGTGCCAGCAGCTTCGAGGCCGATGGCTACACCTTC. It translates to CASSFEADGYTF. V and J are TRBV7-9 and TRBJ1-2, with D unresolved. Germline CDR1 reads SEHNR; CDR2 reads FQNEAQ (reference sequence). V was pared by 3 bases and J by 6 bases, with 8 bases between. The CDR3 is made up of 12 amino acids.

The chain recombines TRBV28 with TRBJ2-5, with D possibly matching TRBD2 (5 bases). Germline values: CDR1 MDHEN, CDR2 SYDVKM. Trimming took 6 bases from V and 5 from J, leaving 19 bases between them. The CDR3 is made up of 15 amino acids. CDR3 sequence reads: CASSTIIGGGETQYF. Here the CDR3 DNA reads TGTGCCAGCAGCACTATCATCGGCGGCGGGGAGACCCAGTACTTC.